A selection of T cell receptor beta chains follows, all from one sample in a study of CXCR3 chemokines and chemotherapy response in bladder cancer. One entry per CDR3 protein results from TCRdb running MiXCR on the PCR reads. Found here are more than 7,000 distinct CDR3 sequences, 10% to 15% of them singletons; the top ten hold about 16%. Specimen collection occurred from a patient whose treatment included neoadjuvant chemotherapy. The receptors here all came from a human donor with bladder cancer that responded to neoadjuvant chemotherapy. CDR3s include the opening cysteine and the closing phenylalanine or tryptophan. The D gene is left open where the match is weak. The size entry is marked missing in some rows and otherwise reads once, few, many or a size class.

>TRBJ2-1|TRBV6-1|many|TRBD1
TGTGCCAGCACTCCCACAGGGGCTAAGAACAATGAGCAGTTCTTC
CASTPTGAKNNEQFF
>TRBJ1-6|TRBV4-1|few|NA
TGCGCCAGCAACCAAGAATGGGGGACGAGGTCACCCCTCCACTTT
CASNQEWGTRSPLHF
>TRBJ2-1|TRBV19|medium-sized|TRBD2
TGTGCCAGTAGTATTTCGGGGGACTACCCCTACAATGAGCAGTTCTTC
CASSISGDYPYNEQFF
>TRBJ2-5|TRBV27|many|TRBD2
TGTGCCAGCAGTTTAACAGCAAAATTGGGACTAGCGGGGAAGACACAAGAGACCCAGTACTTC
CASSLTAKLGLAGKTQETQYF
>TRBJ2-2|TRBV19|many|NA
TGTGCCAGTAGTATTTTGGGGGGGAACACCGGGGAGCTGTTTTTT
CASSILGGNTGELFF
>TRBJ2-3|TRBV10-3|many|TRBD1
TGTGCCATCAGTGAGGGACCTACAGGGGCCCTATCCAACACGCAGTATTTT
CAISEGPTGALSNTQYF
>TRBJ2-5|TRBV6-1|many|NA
TGTGCCAGCAGTGAAGGCAGGGGTCGGACGTACCAAGAGACCCAGTACTTC
CASSEGRGRTYQETQYF
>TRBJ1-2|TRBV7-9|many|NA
TGTGCCAGCAGCAGGACGGGGGGCTTTGGCTACACCTTC
CASSRTGGFGYTF
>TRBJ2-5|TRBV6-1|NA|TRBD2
TGTGCCTGCCACCCGGCGGGGGGGCAAGAGACCCAGTACTTC
CACHPAGGQETQYF
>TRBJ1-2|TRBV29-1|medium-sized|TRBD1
TGCAGCGGGGGGTTGGACAGGGGATATGGCTACACCTTC
CSGGLDRGYGYTF
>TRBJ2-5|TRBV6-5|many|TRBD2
TGTGCCAGCAGTTACAAGCGGGGGGGAGGAGCCCAGTACTTC
CASSYKRGGGAQYF
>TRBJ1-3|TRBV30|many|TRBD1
TGTGCCTGGAGTCGGACAGGCCTAACCTCTGGAAACACCATATATTTT
CAWSRTGLTSGNTIYF
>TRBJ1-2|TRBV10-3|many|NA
TGTGCCATCAGTGAGCCATCGGGGACGGTCTATGGCTACACCTTC
CAISEPSGTVYGYTF
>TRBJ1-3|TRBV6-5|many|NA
TGTGCCAGCATGAGCTCTGGAAACACCATATATTTT
CASMSSGNTIYF
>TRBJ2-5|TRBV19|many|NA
TGTGCCAGTAGGTTGACAGAACGAGAGACCCAGTACTTC
CASRLTERETQYF
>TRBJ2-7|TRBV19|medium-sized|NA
TGTGCCAGTGCGCCCGGGTGGGGAAAAACCTACGAGCAGTACTTC
CASAPGWGKTYEQYF
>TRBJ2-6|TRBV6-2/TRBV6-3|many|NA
TGTGCCAGCAGGGGAGCAGGGTACTCTGGGGCCAACGTCCTGACTTTC
CASRGAGYSGANVLTF
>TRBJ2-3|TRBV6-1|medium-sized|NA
TGTGCCAGCAGTGAAGCCGGCAGGCAAAAGCAGTATTTT
CASSEAGRQKQYF
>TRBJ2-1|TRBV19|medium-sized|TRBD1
TGTGCCAGTAGTACTGGACAGGGGTACAATGAGCAGTTCTTC
CASSTGQGYNEQFF
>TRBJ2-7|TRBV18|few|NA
TGTGCCAGCTCACCAGCTAGCGAGAGGTCCTACGAGCAGTACTTC
CASSPASERSYEQYF
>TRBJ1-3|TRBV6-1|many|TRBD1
TGTGCCAGCAACGACAGGGGGCGGGAAAACACCATATATTTT
CASNDRGRENTIYF
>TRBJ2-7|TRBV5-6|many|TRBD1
TGTGCCAGCCACTACACTAGACAGGGTAGTAAGTACGAGCAGTACTTC
CASHYTRQGSKYEQYF
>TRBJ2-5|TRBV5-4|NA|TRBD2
TGTGCCAGCAGCTCCCGAGCGGGGGTACAAGAGACCCAGTACTTC
CASSSRAGVQETQYF
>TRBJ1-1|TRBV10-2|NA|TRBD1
TGCGCCAGCAATCCGGGGACAGGTTTTATGGGCCCACGGGAGGCTTTCTTT
CASNPGTGFMGPREAFF
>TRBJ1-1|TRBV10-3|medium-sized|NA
TGTGCCATCAGTGGCCCCGGAGGGAACACTGAAGCTTTCTTT
CAISGPGGNTEAFF
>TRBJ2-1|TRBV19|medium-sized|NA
TGTGCCAGTAGTATAGTTTCCGGGAATAGGCAGTTCTTC
CASSIVSGNRQFF
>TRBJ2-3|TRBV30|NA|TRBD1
TGTGCCTGGAGTTCCGGGCAGGGGGTAGGAGATACGCAGTATTTT
CAWSSGQGVGDTQYF
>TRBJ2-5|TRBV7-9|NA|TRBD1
TGTGCCAGCAGCTTAGTAACAGGGGGAGAGACCCAGTACTTC
CASSLVTGGETQYF
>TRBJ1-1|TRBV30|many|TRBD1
TGTGCCTGGGGACAGGGTTTTAACGCTTTCTTT
CAWGQGFNAFF
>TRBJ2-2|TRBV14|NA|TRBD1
TGTGCCAGCAGCCAACTCCTGGGACAGGGTCCCACCGGGGAGCTGTTTTTT
CASSQLLGQGPTGELFF
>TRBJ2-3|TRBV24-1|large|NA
TGTGCCACCCGATCCGGGGATACGCAGTATTTT
CATRSGDTQYF
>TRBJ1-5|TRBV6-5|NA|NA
TGTGCCAGCACGACCGGTAGCAATCAGCCCCAGCATTTT
CASTTGSNQPQHF
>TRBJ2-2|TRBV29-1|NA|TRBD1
TGCAGCGTTAAAGGGACAGGCTCACGCACCGGGGAGCTGTTTTTT
CSVKGTGSRTGELFF
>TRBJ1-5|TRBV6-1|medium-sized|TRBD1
TGTGCCAGCAGGTCCGGGACAGGGGGGAGTCAGCCCCAGCATTTT
CASRSGTGGSQPQHF
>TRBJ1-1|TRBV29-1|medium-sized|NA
TGCAGCGTTGGTTGGACGTTGGGGGGTGAAGCTTTCTTT
CSVGWTLGGEAFF
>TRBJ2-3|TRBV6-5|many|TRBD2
TGTGCCAGCAGTTACGCCGGGGGTAGCGGGGGGGCAAATACGCAGTATTTT
CASSYAGGSGGANTQYF
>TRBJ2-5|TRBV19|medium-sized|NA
TGTGCCAGTAGTATAGGGTACCAAGAGACCCAGTACTTC
CASSIGYQETQYF
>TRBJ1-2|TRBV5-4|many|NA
TGTGCCAGCAGCGCACGGGAACAGTGGTATGGCTACACCTTC
CASSAREQWYGYTF
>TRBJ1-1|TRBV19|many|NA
TGTGCCAGTAGTATGGGCAGGTCGAACACTGAAGCTTTCTTT
CASSMGRSNTEAFF
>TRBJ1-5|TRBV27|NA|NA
NA
CASSFGEGSNQPQHF
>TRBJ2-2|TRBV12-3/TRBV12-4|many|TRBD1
TGTGCCAGCAGTCACCCCCTGACAGGGGGCGGGGAGCTGTTTTTT
CASSHPLTGGGELFF
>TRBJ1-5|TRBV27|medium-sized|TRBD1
TGTGCCAGCAGTTTCCAGGGGGCTAGTCAGCCCCAGCATTTT
CASSFQGASQPQHF
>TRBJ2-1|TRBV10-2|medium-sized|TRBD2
TGCGCCAGCAGTGTGACTAGCGGGGGCTACAATGAGCAGTTCTTC
CASSVTSGGYNEQFF
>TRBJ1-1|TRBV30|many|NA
TGTGCCTGGAGTGTACAGGATGTCACTGAAGCTTTCTTT
CAWSVQDVTEAFF
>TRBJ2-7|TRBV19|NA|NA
TGTGCCAGAAGCCCGACAGGAGACTCCTACGAGCAGTACTTC
CARSPTGDSYEQYF
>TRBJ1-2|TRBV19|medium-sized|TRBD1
TGTGCCAGTAGTGCCCCAGGGGGCTCTGGCTACACCTTC
CASSAPGGSGYTF
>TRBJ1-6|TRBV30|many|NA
TGTGCCTACCAAGGGACGGTCAGCTCCTATAATTCACCCCTCCACTTT
CAYQGTVSSYNSPLHF
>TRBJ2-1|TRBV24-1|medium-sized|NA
TGTGCCACCAGTGATTTTACAGAGAACAATGAGCAGTTCTTC
CATSDFTENNEQFF
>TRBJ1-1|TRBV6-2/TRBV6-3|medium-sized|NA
TGTGCCACTATGTCGCCCGGAAGGAACACTGAAGCTTTCTTT
CATMSPGRNTEAFF
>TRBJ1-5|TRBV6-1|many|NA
TGTGCCAGCAGTGAAGCGGACCGTCGTTGGGATCAGCCCCAGCATTTT
CASSEADRRWDQPQHF
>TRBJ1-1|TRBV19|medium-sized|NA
TGTGCCAGTAGTATCCCCCGGACAGCTTTTAGAGAAGCTTTCTTT
CASSIPRTAFREAFF
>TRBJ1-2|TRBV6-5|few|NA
TGTGCCAGCCGGGGCTGGAAGAACTATGGCTACACCTTC
CASRGWKNYGYTF
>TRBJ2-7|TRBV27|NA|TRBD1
TGTGCCAGCAGTTTATCGGGGTCCACAGGGGCAATCCACGAGCAGTACTTC
CASSLSGSTGAIHEQYF
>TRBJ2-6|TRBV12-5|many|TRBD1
TGTGCTAGTGGCCCGGGACAGGGTACTGGGGCCAACGTCCTGACTTTC
CASGPGQGTGANVLTF